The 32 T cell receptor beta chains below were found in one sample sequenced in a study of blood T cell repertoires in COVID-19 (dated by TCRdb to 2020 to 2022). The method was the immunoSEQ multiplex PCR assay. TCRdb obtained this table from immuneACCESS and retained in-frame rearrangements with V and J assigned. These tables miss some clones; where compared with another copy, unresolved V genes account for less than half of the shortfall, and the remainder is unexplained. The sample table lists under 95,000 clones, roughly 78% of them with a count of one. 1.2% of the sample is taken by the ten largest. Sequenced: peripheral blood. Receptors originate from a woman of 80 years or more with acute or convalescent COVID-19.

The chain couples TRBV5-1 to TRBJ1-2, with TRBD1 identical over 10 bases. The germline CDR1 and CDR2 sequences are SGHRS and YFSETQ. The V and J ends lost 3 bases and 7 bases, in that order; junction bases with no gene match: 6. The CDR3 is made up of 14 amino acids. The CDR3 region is CASSSSGTGVGYTF. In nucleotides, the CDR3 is TGCGCCAGCAGCTCCTCCGGGACAGGGGTTGGCTACACCTTC.

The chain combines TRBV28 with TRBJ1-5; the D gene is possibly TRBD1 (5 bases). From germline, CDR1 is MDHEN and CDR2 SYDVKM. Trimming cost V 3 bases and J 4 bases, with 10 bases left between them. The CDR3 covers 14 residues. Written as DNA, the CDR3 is TGTGCCAGCAGTTTGATTGGGGGGAATCAGCCCCAGCATTTT. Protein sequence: CASSLIGGNQPQHF. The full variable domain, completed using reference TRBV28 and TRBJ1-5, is DVKVTQSSRYLVKRTGEKVFLECVQDMDHENMFWYRQDPGLGLRLIYFSYDVKMKEKGDIPEGYSVSREKKERFSLILESASTNQTSMYLCASSLIGGNQPQHFGDGTRLSIL.

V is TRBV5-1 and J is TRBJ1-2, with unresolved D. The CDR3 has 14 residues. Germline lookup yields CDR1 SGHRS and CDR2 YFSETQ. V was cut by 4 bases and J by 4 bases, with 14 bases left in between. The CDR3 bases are TGCGCCAGCAGCCTAGTGGAAGCGGGCTATGGCTACACCTTC. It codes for CASSLVEAGYGYTF.

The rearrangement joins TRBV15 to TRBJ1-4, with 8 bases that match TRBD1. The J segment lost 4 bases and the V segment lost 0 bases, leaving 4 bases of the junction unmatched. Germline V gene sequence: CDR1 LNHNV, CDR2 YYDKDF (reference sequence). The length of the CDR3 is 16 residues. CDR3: CATSRDKQGVNEKLFF. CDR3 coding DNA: TGTGCCACCAGCAGAGACAAACAGGGGGTTAATGAAAAACTGTTTTTT.

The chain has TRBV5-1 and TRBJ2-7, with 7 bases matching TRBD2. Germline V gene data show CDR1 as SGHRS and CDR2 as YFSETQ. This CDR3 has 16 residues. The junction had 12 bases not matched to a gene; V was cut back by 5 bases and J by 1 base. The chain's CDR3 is CASRSGGVVESYEQYF. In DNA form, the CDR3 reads TGCGCCAGCAGATCTGGGGGGGTAGTAGAGTCCTACGAGCAGTACTTC.

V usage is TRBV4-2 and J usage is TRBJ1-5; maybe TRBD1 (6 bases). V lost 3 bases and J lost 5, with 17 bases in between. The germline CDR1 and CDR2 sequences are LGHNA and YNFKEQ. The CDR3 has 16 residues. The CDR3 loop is CASSQENRDTYQPQHF. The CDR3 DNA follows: TGTGCCAGCAGCCAGGAGAACCGGGACACTTATCAGCCCCAGCATTTT.

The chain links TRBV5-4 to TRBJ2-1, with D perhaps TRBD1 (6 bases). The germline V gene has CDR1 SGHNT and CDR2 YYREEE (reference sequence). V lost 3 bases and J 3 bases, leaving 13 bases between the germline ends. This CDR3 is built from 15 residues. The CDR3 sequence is CASSSKDSGYNEQFF. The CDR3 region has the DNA TGTGCCAGCAGCTCGAAGGACAGCGGCTACAATGAGCAGTTCTTC.

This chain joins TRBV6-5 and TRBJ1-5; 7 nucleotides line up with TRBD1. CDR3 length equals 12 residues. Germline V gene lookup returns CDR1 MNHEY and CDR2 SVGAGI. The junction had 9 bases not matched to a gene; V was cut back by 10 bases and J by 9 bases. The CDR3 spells CATGDSWGPQHF. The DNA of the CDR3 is TGTGCCACCGGGGACAGCTGGGGGCCCCAGCATTTT.

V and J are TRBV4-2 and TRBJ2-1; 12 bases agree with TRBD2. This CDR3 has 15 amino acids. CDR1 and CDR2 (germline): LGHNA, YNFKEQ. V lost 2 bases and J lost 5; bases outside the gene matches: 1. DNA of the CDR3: TGTGCCAGCAGCCAACGACTAGCGGGGGACAATGAGCAGTTCTTC. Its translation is CASSQRLAGDNEQFF.

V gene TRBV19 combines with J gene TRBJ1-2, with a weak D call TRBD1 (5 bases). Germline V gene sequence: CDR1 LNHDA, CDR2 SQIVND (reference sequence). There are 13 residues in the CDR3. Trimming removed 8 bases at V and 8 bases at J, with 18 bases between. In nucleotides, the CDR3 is TGTGCCAGTTCCAGATCGGACACGGCCGGCTACACCTTC. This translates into CASSRSDTAGYTF.

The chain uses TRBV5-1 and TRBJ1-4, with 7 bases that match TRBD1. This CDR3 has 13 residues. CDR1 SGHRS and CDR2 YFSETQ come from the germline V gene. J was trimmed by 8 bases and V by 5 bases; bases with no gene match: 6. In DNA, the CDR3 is TGCGCCAGCAGAACAGGGGTGGGGGAAAAACTGTTTTTT. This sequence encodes CASRTGVGEKLFF.

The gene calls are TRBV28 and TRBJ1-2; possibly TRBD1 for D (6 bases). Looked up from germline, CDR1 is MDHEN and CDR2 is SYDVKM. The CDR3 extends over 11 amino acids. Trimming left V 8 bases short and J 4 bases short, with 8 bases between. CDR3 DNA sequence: TGTGCCAGCGGACAGTTCTATGGCTACACCTTC. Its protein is CASGQFYGYTF.

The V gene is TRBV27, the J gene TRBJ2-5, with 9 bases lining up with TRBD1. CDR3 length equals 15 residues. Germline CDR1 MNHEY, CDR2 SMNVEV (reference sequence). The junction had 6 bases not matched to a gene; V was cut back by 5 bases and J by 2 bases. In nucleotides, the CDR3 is TGTGCCAGCAGTGCCAACAGGGGGCATCAAGAGACCCAGTACTTC. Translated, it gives CASSANRGHQETQYF.

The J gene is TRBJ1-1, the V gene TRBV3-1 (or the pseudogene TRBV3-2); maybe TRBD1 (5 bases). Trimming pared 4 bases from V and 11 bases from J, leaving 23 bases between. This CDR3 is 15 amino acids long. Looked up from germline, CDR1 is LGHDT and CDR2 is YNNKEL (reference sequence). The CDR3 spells CASSLLRDEKDSAFF. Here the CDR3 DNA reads TGTGCCAGCAGCCTCCTGCGGGACGAAAAGGATTCGGCTTTCTTT.

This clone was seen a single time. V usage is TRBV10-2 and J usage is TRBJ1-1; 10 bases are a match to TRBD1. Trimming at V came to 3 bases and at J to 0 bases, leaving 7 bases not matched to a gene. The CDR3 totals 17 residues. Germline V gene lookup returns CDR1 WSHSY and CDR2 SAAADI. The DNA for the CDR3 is TGCGCCAGCAGTGAACGAATGGGACAGGGGATGAACACTGAAGCTTTCTTT. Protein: CASSERMGQGMNTEAFF.

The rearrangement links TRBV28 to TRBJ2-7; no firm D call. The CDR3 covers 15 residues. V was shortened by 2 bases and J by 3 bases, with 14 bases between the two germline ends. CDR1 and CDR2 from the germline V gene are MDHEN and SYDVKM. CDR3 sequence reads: CASSLLSDTNYEQYF. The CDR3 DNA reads TGTGCCAGCAGTTTACTTTCCGACACCAACTACGAGCAGTACTTC.

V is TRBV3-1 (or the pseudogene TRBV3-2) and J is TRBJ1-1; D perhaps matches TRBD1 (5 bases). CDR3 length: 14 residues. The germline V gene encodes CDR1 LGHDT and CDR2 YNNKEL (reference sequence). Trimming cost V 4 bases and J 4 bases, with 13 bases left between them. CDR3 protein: CASSLNQGGTEAFF. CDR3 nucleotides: TGTGCCAGCAGCCTTAACCAGGGTGGCACTGAAGCTTTCTTT.

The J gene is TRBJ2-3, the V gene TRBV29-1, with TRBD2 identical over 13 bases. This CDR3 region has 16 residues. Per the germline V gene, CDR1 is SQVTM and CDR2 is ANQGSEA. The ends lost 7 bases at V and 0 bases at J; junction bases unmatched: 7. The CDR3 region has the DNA TGCAGCGCCCTGGGACTAGCGGGGACTAGCACAGATACGCAGTATTTT. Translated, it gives CSALGLAGTSTDTQYF.

The CDR3 nucleotides are TGTGCCAGCAGTTACCGCGGAGGGGGCACGAACACCGGGGAGCTGTTTTTT. Protein sequence: CASSYRGGGTNTGELFF. The chain employs TRBV6-2 or TRBV6-3 and TRBJ2-2, with a possible D match to TRBD1 (7 bases). The CDR3 has 17 amino acids. Trimming left V 2 bases short and J 0 bases short, with 13 bases between. Germline assignment: CDR1 MNHEY and CDR2 SVGEGT.

The DNA of the CDR3 is TGCGCCAGCAGCCCTGGTCTCCAGGGGACTAATGAAAAACTGTTTTTT. It encodes CASSPGLQGTNEKLFF. V and J are TRBV5-1 and TRBJ1-4; D may be TRBD1 (6 bases). The CDR3 is made up of 16 amino acids. CDR1 is SGHRS, CDR2 YFSETQ, per germline. V shed 4 bases and J shed 2 bases, with 15 bases lying between them.

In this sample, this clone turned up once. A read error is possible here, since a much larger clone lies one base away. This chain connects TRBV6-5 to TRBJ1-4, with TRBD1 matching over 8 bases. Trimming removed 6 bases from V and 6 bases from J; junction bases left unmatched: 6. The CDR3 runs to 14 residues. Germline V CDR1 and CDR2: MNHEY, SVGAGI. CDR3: CASSADRAYEKLFF. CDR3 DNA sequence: TGTGCCAGCAGCGCGGACAGGGCTTATGAAAAACTGTTTTTT.

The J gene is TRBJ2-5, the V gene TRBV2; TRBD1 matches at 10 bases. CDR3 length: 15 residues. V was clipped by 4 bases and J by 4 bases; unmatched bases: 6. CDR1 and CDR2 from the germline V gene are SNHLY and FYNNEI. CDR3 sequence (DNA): TGTGCCAGCAGTGGGACAGGGGGTCGGCGAGAGACCCAGTACTTC. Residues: CASSGTGGRRETQYF.

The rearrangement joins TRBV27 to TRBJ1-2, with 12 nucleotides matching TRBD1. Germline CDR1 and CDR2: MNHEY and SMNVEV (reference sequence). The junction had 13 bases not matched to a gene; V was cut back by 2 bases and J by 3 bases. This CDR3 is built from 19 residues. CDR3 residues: CASSLRTGTGGAPYYGYTF. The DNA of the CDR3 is TGTGCCAGCAGTTTACGAACCGGGACAGGGGGCGCCCCTTACTATGGCTACACCTTC.

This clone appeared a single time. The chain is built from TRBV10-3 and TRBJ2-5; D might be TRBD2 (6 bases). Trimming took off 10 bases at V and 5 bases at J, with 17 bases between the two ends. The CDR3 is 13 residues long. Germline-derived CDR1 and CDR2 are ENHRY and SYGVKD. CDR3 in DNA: TGTGCCACCGAGGGAGGCTCCTCGGAGACCCAGTACTTC. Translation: CATEGGSSETQYF.

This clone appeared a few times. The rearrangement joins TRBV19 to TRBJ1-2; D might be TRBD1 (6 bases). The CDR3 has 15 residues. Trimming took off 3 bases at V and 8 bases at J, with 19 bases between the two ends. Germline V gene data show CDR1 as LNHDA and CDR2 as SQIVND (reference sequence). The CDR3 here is CASSINRVASRGYTF. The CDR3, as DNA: TGTGCCAGTAGTATCAACAGGGTTGCAAGTCGGGGCTACACCTTC.

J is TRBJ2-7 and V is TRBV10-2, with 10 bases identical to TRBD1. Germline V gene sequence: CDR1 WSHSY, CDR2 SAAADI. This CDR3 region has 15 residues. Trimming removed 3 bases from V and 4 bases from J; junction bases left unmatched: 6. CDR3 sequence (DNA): TGCGCCAGCAGTGACCCGCGGACAGGGGGGTACGAGCAGTACTTC. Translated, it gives CASSDPRTGGYEQYF.

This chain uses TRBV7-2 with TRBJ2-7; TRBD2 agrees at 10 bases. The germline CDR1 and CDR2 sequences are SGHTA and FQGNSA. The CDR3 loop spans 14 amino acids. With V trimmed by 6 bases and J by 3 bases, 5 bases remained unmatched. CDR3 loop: CASSRRTSGYEQYF. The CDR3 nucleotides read TGTGCCAGCAGTCGTAGGACTAGCGGCTACGAGCAGTACTTC.

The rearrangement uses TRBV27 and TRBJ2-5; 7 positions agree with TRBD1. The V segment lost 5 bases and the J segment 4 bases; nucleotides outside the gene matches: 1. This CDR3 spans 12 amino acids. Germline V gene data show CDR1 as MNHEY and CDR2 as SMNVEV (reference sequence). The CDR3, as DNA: TGTGCCAGCAGTCGGGACAGAGAGACCCAGTACTTC. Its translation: CASSRDRETQYF.

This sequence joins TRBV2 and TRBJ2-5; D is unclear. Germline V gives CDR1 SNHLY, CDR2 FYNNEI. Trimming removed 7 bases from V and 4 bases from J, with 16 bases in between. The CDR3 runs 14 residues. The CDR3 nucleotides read TGTGCCAGCACCACGCGGTTGATCGGAGAGACCCAGTACTTC. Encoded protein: CASTTRLIGETQYF.

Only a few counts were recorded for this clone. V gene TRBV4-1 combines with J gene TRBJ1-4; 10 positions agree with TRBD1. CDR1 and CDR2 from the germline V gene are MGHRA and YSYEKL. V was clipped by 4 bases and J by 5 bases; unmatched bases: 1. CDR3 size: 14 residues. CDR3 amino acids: CASSPGQGNEKLFF. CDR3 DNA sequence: TGCGCCAGCAGCCCGGGACAGGGGAATGAAAAACTGTTTTTT.

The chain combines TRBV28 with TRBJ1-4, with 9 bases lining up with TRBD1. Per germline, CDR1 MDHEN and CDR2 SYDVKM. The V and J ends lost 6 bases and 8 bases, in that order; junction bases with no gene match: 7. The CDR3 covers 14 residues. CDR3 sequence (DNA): TGTGCCAGCAGACTCGGGACAGGGCGAGAAAAACTGTTTTTT. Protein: CASRLGTGREKLFF.

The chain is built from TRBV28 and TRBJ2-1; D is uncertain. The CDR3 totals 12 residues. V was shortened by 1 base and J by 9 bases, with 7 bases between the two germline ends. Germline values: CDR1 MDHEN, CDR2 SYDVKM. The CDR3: CASSLLAAEQFF. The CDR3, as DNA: TGTGCCAGCAGTTTATTGGCCGCTGAGCAGTTCTTC. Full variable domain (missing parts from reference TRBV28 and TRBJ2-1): DVKVTQSSRYLVKRTGEKVFLECVQDMDHENMFWYRQDPGLGLRLIYFSYDVKMKEKGDIPEGYSVSREKKERFSLILESASTNQTSMYLCASSLLAAEQFFGPGTRLTVL.